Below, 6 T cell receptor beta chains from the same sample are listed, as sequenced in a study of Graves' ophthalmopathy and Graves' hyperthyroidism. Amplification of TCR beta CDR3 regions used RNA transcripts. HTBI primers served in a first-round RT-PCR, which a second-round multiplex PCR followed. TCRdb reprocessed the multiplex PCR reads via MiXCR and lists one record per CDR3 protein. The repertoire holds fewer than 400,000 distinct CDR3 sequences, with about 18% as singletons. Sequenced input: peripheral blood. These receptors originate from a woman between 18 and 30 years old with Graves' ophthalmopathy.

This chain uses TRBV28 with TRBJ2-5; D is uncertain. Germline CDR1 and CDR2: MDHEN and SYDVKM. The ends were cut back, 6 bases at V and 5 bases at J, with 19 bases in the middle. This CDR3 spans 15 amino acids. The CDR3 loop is CASSAAPASLETQYF. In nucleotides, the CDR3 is TGTGCCAGCAGCGCCGCCCCAGCCTCCCTGGAGACCCAGTACTTC.

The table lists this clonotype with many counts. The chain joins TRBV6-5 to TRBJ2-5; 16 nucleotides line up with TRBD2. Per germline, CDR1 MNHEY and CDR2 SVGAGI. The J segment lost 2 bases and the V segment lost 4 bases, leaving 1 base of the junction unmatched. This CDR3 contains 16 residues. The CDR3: CASSSGLAGGQETQYF. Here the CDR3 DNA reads TGTGCCAGCAGTTCGGGACTAGCGGGGGGGCAAGAGACCCAGTACTTC.

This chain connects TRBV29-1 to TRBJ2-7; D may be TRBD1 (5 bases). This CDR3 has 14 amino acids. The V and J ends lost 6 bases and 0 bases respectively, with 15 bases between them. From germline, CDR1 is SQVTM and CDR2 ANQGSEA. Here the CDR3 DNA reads TGCAGCGTCGTGGGGAACAGGCCCTCCTACGAGCAGTACTTC. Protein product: CSVVGNRPSYEQYF.

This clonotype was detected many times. The DNA of the CDR3 is TGCGCCAGCAGCATTACCGTCCTGAGGGGGAACACTGAAGCTTTCTTT. It is translated as CASSITVLRGNTEAFF. The gene calls are TRBV4-3 and TRBJ1-1, with a weak D call TRBD1 (5 bases). The ends were cut back, 5 bases at V and 1 base at J, with 17 bases in the middle. The germline CDR1 and CDR2 sequences are LGHNA and YSLEER. This CDR3 contains 16 residues.

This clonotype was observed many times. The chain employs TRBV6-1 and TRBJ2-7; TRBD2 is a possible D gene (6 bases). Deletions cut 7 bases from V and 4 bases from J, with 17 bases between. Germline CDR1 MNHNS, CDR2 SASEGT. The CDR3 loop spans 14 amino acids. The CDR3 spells CASTLSGVGYEQYF. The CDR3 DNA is TGTGCCAGCACCCTGTCGGGGGTGGGGTACGAGCAGTACTTC.

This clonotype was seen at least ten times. The CDR3 region has the DNA TGCAGTGCTAGCTTGGAGACCCAGTACTTC. Amino acid sequence: CSASLETQYF. V is TRBV20-1 and J is TRBJ2-5, with D uncertain. The germline V and J ends were trimmed by 3 bases and 5 bases, with 4 bases remaining between them. Germline values: CDR1 DFQATT, CDR2 SNEGSKA (reference sequence). The CDR3 spans 10 residues.